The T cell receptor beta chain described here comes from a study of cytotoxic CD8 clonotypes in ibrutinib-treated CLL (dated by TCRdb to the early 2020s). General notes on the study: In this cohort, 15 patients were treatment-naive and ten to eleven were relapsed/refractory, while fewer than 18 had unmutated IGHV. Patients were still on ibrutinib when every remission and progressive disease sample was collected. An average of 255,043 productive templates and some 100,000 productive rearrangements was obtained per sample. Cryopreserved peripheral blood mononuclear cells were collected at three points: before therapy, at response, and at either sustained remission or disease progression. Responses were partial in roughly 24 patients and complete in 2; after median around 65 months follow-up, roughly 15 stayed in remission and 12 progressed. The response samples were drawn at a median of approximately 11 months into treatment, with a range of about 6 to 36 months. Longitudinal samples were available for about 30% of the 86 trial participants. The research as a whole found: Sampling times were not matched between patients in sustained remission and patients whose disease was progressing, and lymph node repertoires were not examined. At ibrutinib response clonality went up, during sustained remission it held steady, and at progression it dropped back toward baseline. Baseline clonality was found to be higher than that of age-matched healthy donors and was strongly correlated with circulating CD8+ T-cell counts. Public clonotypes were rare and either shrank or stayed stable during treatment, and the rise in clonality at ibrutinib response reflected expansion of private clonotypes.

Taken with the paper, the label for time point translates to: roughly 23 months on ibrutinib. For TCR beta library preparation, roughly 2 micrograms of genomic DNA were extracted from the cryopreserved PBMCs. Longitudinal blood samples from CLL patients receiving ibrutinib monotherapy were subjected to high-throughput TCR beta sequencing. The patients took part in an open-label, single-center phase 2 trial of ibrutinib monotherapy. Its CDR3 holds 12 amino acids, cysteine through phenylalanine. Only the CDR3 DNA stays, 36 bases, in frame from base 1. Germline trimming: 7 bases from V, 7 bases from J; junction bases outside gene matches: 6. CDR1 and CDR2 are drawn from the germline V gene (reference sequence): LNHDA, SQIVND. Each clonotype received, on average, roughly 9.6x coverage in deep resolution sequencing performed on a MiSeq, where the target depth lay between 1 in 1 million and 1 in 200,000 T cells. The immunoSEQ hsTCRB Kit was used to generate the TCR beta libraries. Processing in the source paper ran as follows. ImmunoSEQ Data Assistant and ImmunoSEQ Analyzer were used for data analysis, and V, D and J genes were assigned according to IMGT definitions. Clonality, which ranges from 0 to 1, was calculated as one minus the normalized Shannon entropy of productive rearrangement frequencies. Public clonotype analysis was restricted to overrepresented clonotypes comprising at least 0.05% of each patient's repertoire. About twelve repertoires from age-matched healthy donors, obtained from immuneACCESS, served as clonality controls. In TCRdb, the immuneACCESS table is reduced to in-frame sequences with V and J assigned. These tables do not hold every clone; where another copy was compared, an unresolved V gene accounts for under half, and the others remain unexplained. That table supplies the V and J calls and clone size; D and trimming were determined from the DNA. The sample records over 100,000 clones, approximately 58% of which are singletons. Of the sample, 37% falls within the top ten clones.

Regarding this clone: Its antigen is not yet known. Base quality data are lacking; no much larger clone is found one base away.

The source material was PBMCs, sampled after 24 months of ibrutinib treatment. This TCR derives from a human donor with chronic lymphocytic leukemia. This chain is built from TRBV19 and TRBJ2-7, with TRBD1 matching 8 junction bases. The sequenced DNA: TGTGCCAGTACTTCAGGGGGCGGAGAGCAGTACTTC. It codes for CASTSGGGEQYF.